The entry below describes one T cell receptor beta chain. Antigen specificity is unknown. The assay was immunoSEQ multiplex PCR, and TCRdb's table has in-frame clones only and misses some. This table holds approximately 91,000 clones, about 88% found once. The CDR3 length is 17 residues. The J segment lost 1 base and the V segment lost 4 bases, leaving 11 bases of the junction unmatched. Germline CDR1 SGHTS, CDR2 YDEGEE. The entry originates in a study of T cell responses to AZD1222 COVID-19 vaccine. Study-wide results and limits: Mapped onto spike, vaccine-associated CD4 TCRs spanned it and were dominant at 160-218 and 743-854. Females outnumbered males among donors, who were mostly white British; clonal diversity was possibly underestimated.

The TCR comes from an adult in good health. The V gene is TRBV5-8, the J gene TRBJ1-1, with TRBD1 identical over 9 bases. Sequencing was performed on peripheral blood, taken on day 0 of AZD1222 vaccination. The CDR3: CASSPEGWTGENTEAFF. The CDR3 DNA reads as TGTGCCAGCAGCCCCGAAGGTTGGACAGGGGAGAACACTGAAGCTTTCTTT.